This paragraph covers one T cell receptor beta chain sequence. This sample stems from a study of blood T cell repertoires in COVID-19. In the study overall: PBMCs, B-cell-depleted T cells, or T cells were the source of the cDNA or gDNA that made up the material.

In the authors' methods: The assay estimated nucleated cells by amplifying reference gene primers. Clones were read by immunoSEQ multiplex PCR, and TCRdb kept only the in-frame ones, dropping some. That table is the source of V, J and clone size, and D and trimming were worked out from the DNA. This sample has roughly 84,000 clones; 80% occur once, and the top ten carry 9.5% to 15%. This CDR3 has 19 amino acids. CDR1 and CDR2 (germline): SGHNT, YENEEA. J lost 2 bases, V lost 0 bases, and 13 bases had no gene match. This receptor was identified in a woman in her forties with active or convalescent COVID-19. J is TRBJ2-1 and V is TRBV11-3, with 7 bases lining up with TRBD2. The specimen was peripheral blood. CDR3 DNA sequence: TGTGCCAGCAGCTTAGAACGTTTGGCACTAGCGCAAGCCTACAATGAGCAGTTCTTC. Translation gives CASSLERLALAQAYNEQFF.